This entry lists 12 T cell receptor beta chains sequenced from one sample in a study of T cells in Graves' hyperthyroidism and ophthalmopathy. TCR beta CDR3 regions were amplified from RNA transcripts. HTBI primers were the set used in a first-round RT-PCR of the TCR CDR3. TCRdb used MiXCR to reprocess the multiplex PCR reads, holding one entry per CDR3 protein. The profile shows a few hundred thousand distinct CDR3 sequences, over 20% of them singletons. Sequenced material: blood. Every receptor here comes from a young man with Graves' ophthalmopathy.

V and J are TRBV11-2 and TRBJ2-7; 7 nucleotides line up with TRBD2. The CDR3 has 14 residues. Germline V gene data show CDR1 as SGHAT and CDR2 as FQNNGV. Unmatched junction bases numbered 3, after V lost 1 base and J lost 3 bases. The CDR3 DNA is TGTGCCAGCAGCTTAGCTAGGGAGGGCTACGAGCAGTACTTC. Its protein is CASSLAREGYEQYF.

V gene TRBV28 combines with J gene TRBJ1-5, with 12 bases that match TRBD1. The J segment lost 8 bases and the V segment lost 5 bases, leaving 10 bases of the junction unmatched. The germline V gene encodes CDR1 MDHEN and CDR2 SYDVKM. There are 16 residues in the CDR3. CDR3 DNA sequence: TGTGCCAGCAGTACCCGGGACAGGGGGCGCGCAGAGCCCCAGCATTTT. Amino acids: CASSTRDRGRAEPQHF.

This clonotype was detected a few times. CDR3 residues: CASSIGNPGANSGYTF. DNA for the CDR3: TGTGCCAGTAGTATCGGCAACCCAGGGGCCAATAGTGGCTACACCTTC. The chain links TRBV19 to TRBJ1-2; tentatively, D is TRBD1 (6 bases). The CDR3 totals 16 residues. The V gene's germline CDR1 is LNHDA and CDR2 SQIVND (reference sequence). Trimming removed 3 bases from V and 7 bases from J, with 21 bases in between.

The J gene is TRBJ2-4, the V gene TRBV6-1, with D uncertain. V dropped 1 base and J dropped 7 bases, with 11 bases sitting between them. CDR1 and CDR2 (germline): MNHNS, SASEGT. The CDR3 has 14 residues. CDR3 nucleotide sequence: TGTGCCAGCAGTGAAGGACTTTTCGGGAACATTCAGTACTTC. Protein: CASSEGLFGNIQYF.

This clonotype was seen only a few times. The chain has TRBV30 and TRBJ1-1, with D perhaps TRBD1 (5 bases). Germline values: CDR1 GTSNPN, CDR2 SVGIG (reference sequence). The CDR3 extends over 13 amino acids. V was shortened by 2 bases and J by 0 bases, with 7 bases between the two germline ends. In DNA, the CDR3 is TGTGCCTGGAGTTTACAGGTGAACACTGAAGCTTTCTTT. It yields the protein CAWSLQVNTEAFF. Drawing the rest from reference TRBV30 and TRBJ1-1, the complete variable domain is SQTIHQWPATLVQPVGSPLSLECTVEGTSNPNLYWYRQAAGRGLQLLFYSVGIGQISSEVPQNLSASRPQDRQFILSSKKLLLSDSGFYLCAWSLQVNTEAFFGQGTRLTVV.

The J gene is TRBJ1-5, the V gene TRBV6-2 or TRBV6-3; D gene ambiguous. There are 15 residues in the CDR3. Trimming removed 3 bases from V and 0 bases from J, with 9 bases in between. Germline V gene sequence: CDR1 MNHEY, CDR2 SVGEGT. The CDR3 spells CASSYGSNSNQPQHF. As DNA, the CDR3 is TGTGCCAGCAGTTATGGGTCTAATAGCAATCAGCCCCAGCATTTT.

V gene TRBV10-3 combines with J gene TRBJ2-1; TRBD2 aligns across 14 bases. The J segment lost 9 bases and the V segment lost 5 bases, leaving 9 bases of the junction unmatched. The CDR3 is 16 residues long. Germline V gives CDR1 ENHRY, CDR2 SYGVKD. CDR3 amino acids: CAISNPGLAGVTEQFF. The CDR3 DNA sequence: TGTGCCATCAGTAACCCGGGACTAGCGGGAGTGACTGAGCAGTTCTTC.

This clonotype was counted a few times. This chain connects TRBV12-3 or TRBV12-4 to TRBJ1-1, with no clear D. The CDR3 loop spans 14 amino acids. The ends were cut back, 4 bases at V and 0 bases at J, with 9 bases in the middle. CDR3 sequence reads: CASSYGPVNTEAFF. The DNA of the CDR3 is TGTGCCAGCAGTTATGGACCGGTGAACACTGAAGCTTTCTTT.

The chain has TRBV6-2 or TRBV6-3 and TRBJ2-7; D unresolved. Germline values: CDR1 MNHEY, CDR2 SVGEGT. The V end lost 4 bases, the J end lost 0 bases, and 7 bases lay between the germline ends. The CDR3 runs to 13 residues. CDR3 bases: TGTGCCAGCAGTTCAGCTGCCTCCTACGAGCAGTACTTC. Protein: CASSSAASYEQYF.

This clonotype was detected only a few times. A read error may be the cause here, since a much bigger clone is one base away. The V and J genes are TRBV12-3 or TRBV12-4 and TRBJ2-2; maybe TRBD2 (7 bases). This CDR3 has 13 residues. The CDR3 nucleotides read TGTGCCAGCAGTCAGAGGGGGGGCGGGGGGCTGTTTTTT. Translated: CASSQRGGGGLFF.

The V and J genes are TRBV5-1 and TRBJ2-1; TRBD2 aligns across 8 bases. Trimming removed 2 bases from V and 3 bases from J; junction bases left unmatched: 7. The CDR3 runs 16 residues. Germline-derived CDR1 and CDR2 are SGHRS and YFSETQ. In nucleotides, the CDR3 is TGCGCCAGCAGCTTACCAGCGGGAGTTTTCTACAATGAGCAGTTCTTC. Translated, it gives CASSLPAGVFYNEQFF.

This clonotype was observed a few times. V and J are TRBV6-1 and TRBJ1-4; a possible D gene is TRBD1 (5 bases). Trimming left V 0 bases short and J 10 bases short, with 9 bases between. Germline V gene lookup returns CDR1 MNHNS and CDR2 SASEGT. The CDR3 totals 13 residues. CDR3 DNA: TGTGCCAGCAGTGAAGCGGGGACTGGAAAACTGTTTTTT. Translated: CASSEAGTGKLFF.